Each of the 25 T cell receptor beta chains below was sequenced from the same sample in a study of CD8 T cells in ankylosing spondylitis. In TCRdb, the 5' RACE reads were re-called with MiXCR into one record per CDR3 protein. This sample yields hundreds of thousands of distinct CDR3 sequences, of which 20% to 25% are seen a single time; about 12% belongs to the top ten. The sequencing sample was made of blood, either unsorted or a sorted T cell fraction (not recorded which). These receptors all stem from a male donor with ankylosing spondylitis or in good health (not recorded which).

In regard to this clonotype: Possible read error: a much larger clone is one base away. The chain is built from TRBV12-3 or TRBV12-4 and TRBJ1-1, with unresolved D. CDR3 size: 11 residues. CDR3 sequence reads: CAGSFLTEAFF. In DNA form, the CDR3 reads TGTGCCGGCAGTTTTCTCACTGAAGCTTTCTTT.

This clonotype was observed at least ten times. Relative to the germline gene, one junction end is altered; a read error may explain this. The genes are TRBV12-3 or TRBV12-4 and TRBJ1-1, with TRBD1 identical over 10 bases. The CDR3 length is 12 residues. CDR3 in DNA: TGTGCCAGCAGTCCCGGGACAGGGGATCATATCTTT. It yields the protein CASSPGTGDHIF.

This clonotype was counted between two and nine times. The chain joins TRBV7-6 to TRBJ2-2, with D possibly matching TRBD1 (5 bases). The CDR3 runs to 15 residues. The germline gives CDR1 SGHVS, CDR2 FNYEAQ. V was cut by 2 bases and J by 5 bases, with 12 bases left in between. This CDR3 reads CASSLTPGKTGELFF. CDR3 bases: TGTGCCAGCAGCTTAACGCCAGGGAAAACCGGGGAGCTGTTTTTT.

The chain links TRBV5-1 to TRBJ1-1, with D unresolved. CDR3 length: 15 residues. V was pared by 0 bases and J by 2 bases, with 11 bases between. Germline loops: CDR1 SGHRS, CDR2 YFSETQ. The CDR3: CASSLEIPGNTEAFF. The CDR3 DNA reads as TGCGCCAGCAGCTTGGAAATTCCGGGCAACACTGAAGCTTTCTTT.

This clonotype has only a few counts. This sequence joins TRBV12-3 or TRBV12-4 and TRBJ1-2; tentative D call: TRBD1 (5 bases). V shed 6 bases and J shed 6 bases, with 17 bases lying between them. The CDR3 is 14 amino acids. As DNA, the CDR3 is TGTGCCAGCAGCCCAGTCCGTGGGGGGGATGGCTACACCTTC. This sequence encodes CASSPVRGGDGYTF.

CDR3 in amino acids: CAISVPGQGIVDEQFF. The CDR3 DNA follows: TGTGCCATCAGTGTCCCGGGACAGGGGATTGTAGATGAGCAGTTCTTC. The rearrangement links TRBV10-3 to TRBJ2-1, with 10 bases aligning to TRBD1. The CDR3 has 16 amino acids. The germline CDR1 and CDR2 sequences are ENHRY and SYGVKD. J was trimmed by 8 bases and V by 4 bases; bases with no gene match: 11.

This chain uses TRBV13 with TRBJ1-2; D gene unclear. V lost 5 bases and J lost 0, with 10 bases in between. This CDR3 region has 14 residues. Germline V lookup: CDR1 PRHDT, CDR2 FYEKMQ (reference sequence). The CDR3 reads CASSPRQANYGYTF. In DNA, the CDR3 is TGTGCCAGCAGCCCCCGACAAGCTAACTATGGCTACACCTTC.

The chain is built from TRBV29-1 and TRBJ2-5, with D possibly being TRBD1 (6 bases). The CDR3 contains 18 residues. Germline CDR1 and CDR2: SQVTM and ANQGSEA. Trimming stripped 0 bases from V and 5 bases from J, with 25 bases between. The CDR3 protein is CSVEDQSGAYEGSETQYF. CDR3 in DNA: TGCAGCGTTGAAGATCAATCAGGGGCCTACGAGGGTTCGGAGACCCAGTACTTC.

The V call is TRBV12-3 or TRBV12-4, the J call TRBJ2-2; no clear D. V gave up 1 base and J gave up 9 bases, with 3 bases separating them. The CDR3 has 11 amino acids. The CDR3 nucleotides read TGTGCCAGCAGTTTAGGGTGGGAGCTGTTTTTT. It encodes CASSLGWELFF.

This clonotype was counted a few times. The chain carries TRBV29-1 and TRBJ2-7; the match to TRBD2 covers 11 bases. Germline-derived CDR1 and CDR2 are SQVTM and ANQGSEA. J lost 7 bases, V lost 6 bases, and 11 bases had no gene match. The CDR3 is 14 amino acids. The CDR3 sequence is CSVTTSGGPAEQYF. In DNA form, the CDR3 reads TGCAGCGTGACAACTAGCGGGGGCCCCGCGGAGCAGTACTTC.

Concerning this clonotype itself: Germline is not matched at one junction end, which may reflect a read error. Here the CDR3 DNA reads TGCGCCAGCAGCCATGGGACCATTCGCACGGATACGCAGTATTTT. Translated: CASSHGTIRTDTQYF. V usage is TRBV4-1 and J usage is TRBJ2-3, with D possibly being TRBD1 or TRBD2 (5 bases each). CDR3 length equals 15 residues. CDR1 and CDR2 (germline): MGHRA, YSYEKL.

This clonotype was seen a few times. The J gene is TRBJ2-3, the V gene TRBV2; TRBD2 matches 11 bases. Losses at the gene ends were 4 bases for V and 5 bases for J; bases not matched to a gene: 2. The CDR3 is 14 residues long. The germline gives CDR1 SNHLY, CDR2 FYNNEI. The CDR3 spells CASSVAGGGDTQYF. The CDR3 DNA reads TGTGCCAGCAGTGTAGCGGGAGGGGGAGATACGCAGTATTTT.

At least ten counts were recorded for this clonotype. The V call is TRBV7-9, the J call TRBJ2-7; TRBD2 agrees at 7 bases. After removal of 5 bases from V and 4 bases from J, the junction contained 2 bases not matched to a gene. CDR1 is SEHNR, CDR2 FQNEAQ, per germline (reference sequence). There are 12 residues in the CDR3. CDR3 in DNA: TGTGCCAGCAGCCGCGGGGGTTACGAGCAGTACTTC. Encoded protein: CASSRGGYEQYF.

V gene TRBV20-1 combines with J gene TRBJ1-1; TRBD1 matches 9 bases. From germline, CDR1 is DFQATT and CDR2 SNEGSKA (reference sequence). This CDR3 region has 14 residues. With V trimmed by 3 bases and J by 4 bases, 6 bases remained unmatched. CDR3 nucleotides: TGCAGTGCTAGCCGGGACAGGGCGATCACTGAAGCTTTCTTT. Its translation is CSASRDRAITEAFF.

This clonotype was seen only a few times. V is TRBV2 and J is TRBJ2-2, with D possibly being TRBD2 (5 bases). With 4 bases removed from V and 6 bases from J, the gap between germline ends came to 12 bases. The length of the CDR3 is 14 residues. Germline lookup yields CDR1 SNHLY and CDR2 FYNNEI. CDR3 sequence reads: CASSGRTGAGELFF. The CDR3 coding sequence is TGTGCCAGCAGTGGGAGGACGGGCGCCGGGGAGCTGTTTTTT.

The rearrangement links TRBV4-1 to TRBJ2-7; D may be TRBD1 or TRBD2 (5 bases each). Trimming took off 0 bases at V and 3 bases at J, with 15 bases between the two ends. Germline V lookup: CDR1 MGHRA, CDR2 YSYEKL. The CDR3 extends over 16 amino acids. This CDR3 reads CASSQETSPGSYEQYF. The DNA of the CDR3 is TGCGCCAGCAGCCAAGAGACCAGCCCAGGGAGCTACGAGCAGTACTTC.

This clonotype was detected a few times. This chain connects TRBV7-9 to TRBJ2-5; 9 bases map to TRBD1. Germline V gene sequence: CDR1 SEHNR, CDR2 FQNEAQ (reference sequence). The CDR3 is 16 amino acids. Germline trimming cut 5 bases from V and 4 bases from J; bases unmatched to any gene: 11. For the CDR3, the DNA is TGTGCCAGCAGCCCCGGTGGTACAGGGGGCGGAGAGACCCAGTACTTC. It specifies CASSPGGTGGGETQYF.

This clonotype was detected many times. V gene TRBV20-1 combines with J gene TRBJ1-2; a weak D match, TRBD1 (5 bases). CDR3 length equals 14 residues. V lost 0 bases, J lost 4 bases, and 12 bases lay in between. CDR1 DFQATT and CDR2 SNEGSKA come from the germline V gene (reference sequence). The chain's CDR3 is CSARERGGGYGYTF. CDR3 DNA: TGCAGTGCTAGAGAGAGGGGCGGAGGCTATGGCTACACCTTC.

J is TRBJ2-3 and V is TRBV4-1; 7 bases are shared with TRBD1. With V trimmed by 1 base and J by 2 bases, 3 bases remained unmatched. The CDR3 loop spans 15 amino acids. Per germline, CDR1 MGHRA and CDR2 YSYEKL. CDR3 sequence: CASSQVQGVTDTQYF. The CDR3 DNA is TGCGCCAGCAGCCAAGTTCAGGGGGTCACAGATACGCAGTATTTT.

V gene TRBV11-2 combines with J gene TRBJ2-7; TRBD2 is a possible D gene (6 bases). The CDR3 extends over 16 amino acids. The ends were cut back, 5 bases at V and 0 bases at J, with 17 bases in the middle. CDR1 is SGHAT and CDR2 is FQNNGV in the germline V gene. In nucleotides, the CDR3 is TGTGCCAGCAGCCCAGGCGGGCGGGACTTCTCCTACGAGCAGTACTTC. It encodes CASSPGGRDFSYEQYF.

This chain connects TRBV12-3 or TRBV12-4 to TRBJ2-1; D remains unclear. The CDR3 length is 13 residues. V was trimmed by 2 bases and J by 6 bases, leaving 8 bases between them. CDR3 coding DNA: TGTGCCAGCAGTTTAATAGGGTTCAATGAGCAGTTCTTC. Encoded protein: CASSLIGFNEQFF.

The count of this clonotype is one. Here the CDR3 reads CATSDFGREGYNEQFF. CDR3 sequence (DNA): TGTGCCACCAGTGACTTTGGAAGAGAGGGCTACAATGAGCAGTTCTTC. The chain has TRBV24-1 and TRBJ2-1; a possible D gene is TRBD2 (5 bases). Trimming removed 4 bases from V and 3 bases from J, with 15 bases in between. Germline V gene lookup returns CDR1 KGHDR and CDR2 SFDVKD. There are 16 residues in the CDR3.

The CDR3 region is CASSLLGPRGETQYF. DNA for the CDR3: TGTGCCAGCAGTTTATTGGGACCCCGAGGGGAGACCCAGTACTTC. The chain carries TRBV12-3 or TRBV12-4 and TRBJ2-5; D tentatively fits TRBD1 or TRBD2 (5 bases each). CDR3 length: 15 residues. V was cut by 2 bases and J by 5 bases, with 15 bases left in between.

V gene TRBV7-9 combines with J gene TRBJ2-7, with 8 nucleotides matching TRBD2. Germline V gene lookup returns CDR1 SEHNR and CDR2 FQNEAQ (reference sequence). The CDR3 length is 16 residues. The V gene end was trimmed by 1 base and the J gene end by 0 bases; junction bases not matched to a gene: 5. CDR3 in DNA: TGTGCCAGCAGCTTAGATATAGCGGGGAGCTCCTACGAGCAGTACTTC. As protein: CASSLDIAGSSYEQYF. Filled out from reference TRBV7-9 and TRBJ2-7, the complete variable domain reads DTGVSQNPRHKITKRGQNVTFRCDPISEHNRLYWYRQTLGQGPEFLTYFQNEAQLEKSRLLSDRFSAERPKGSFSTLEIQRTEQGDSAMYLCASSLDIAGSSYEQYFGPGTRLTVT.

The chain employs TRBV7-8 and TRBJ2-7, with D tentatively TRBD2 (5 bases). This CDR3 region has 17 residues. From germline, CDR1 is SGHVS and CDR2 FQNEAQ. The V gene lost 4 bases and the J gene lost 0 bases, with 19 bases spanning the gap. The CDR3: CASSSVTIDYLSYEQYF. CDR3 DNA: TGTGCCAGCAGCTCCGTTACCATCGACTATCTCTCCTACGAGCAGTACTTC.